A single sample gave rise to the 26 T cell receptor beta chains below, sequenced in a study of beta chain features in type 1 diabetes. General observations from the study: All four CD4+ subsets from Type 1 diabetes patients carried moderately but significantly shorter TCRB CDR3s.

No antigens are known for them. The study reverse transcribed the entire isolated RNA, so it sequenced expressed TCRB transcripts. Method: immunoSEQ multiplex PCR; TCRdb's copy keeps in-frame clones and lacks some. The sample holds fewer than 45,000 clones, around 63% seen once. Sequencing was performed on Tregs from blood. The source is a young man with type 1 diabetes. Some clones in this sample may be carry-over from other donors' samples.

V usage is TRBV28 and J usage is TRBJ1-6, with TRBD1 as a possible D gene (5 bases). Between the trimmed V and J ends, which lost 4 bases and 7 bases, there was a span of 14 bases. Germline V gives CDR1 MDHEN, CDR2 SYDVKM. This CDR3 spans 15 amino acids. CDR3 sequence (DNA): TGTGCCAGCAGTTGGGGGGGGTTACAGAATTCACCCCTCCACTTT. This gives the protein CASSWGGLQNSPLHF. Full variable domain (outside the CDR3, taken from reference TRBV28 and TRBJ1-6): DVKVTQSSRYLVKRTGEKVFLECVQDMDHENMFWYRQDPGLGLRLIYFSYDVKMKEKGDIPEGYSVSREKKERFSLILESASTNQTSMYLCASSWGGLQNSPLHFGNGTRLTVT.

The V gene is TRBV29-1, the J gene TRBJ2-7, with 9 bases that match TRBD1. This CDR3 is 13 amino acids long. Germline V lookup: CDR1 SQVTM, CDR2 ANQGSEA. Trimming cost V 8 bases and J 5 bases; bases outside gene matches: 10. CDR3 amino acids: CSNSGTGSHEQYF. The CDR3 nucleotides are TGCAGCAATTCCGGGACAGGGAGCCACGAGCAGTACTTC.

The chain recombines TRBV2 with TRBJ2-7; TRBD1 matches at 7 bases. The V segment lost 8 bases and the J segment 8 bases; nucleotides outside the gene matches: 9. Germline V lookup: CDR1 SNHLY, CDR2 FYNNEI. The CDR3 consists of 12 residues. For the CDR3, the DNA is TGTGCCAGCGGAAGGCAGGGACAGAAGCAGTACTTC. The encoded protein is CASGRQGQKQYF.

V and J are TRBV5-1 and TRBJ2-3; 14 bases are shared with TRBD2. CDR3 length: 15 amino acids. Germline-derived CDR1 and CDR2 are SGHRS and YFSETQ. V dropped 0 bases and J dropped 8; count of bases not matched to a gene: 2. The CDR3 coding sequence is TGCGCCAGCAGCTTGGGACTAGCGGGGGGGCTTACGCAGTATTTT. This sequence encodes CASSLGLAGGLTQYF.

The chain employs TRBV6-5 and TRBJ1-3, with 8 nucleotides matching TRBD1. CDR3 length: 15 amino acids. V was clipped by 7 bases and J by 0 bases; unmatched bases: 5. Germline CDR1 MNHEY, CDR2 SVGAGI. The CDR3 nucleotides are TGTGCCAGCACCTCAGGGGGCTACTCTGGAAACACCATATATTTT. Its translation: CASTSGGYSGNTIYF.

The chain has TRBV10-2 and TRBJ1-2; perhaps TRBD1 as D (6 bases). V lost 2 bases and J 8 bases, leaving 15 bases between the germline ends. The CDR3 totals 14 residues. In germline, CDR1 is WSHSY, CDR2 SAAADI. The CDR3 is CASSEIGGISGYTF. CDR3 nucleotide sequence: TGCGCCAGCAGTGAGATAGGGGGTATCTCCGGCTACACCTTC.

CDR3 amino acids: CASSPRYQGDSYNEQFF. In DNA form, the CDR3 reads TGTGCCAGCTCACCACGATATCAGGGGGACTCCTACAATGAGCAGTTCTTC. The chain has TRBV18 and TRBJ2-1, with TRBD1 identical over 7 bases. The V gene end was trimmed by 1 base and the J gene end by 0 bases; junction bases not matched to a gene: 6. This CDR3 contains 17 residues. Germline V CDR1 and CDR2: KGHSH, LQKENI.

The chain combines TRBV29-1 with TRBJ2-1; TRBD2 agrees at 7 bases. Germline CDR1 and CDR2: SQVTM and ANQGSEA. CDR3 length: 14 residues. V dropped 6 bases and J dropped 8; count of bases not matched to a gene: 13. The CDR3 protein is CSVFKLARLDEQFF. The DNA of the CDR3 is TGCAGCGTCTTTAAACTAGCGAGGTTAGATGAGCAGTTCTTC.

Points on this clone: At the DNA level, this CDR3 is encoded by other sequences in the same sample as well. The CDR3 protein is CASSPSRGGYNSPLHF. Written as DNA, the CDR3 is TGTGCCAGCTCACCAAGTAGGGGCGGCTATAATTCACCCCTCCACTTT. The chain carries TRBV18 and TRBJ1-6; a possible D gene is TRBD1 (5 bases). The CDR3 spans 16 residues. V dropped 2 bases and J dropped 3 bases, with 11 bases sitting between them. The germline CDR1 and CDR2 sequences are KGHSH and LQKENI.

CDR3 sequence reads: CATASAGTDTQYF. Written as DNA, the CDR3 is TGTGCCACCGCTAGCGCCGGCACAGATACGCAGTATTTT. The V and J genes are TRBV11-2 and TRBJ2-3, with TRBD2 as a possible D gene (6 bases). Germline V gives CDR1 SGHAT, CDR2 FQNNGV. Trimming stripped 10 bases from V and 1 base from J, with 12 bases between. The CDR3 totals 13 residues.

The rearrangement joins TRBV6-5 to TRBJ2-7; weak D call: TRBD2 (5 bases). The CDR3 has 15 amino acids. Germline values: CDR1 MNHEY, CDR2 SVGAGI. V was pared by 2 bases and J by 3 bases, with 14 bases between. This CDR3 reads CASSYGINEGYEQYF. CDR3 coding DNA: TGTGCCAGCAGTTACGGTATCAATGAGGGCTACGAGCAGTACTTC.

The chain has TRBV28 and TRBJ2-5; 9 bases map to TRBD2. The CDR3 has 16 amino acids. The V and J ends lost 2 bases and 1 base, in that order; junction bases with no gene match: 5. Germline loops: CDR1 MDHEN, CDR2 SYDVKM. The chain's CDR3 is CASSLSLAGIQETQYF. CDR3 in DNA: TGTGCCAGCAGTTTAAGCCTAGCGGGGATCCAAGAGACCCAGTACTTC.

This rearrangement joins TRBV7-3 to TRBJ2-3, with 9 bases that match TRBD1. J was trimmed by 4 bases and V by 5 bases; bases with no gene match: 7. This CDR3 region has 15 residues. CDR1 is SGHTA and CDR2 is FQGTGA in the germline V gene. CDR3 loop: CASSPGQGLSDTQYF. CDR3 DNA: TGTGCCAGCAGCCCGGGACAGGGATTGTCAGATACGCAGTATTTT.

The V gene is TRBV7-8, the J gene TRBJ2-7; 7 bases are a match to TRBD2. V was pared by 1 base and J by 6 bases, with 9 bases of the junction left unmatched. Looked up from germline, CDR1 is SGHVS and CDR2 is FQNEAQ. CDR3 length: 15 amino acids. The CDR3 reads CASSLEGRGSFEQYF. The CDR3 coding sequence is TGTGCCAGCAGCTTAGAAGGGCGGGGGAGCTTCGAGCAGTACTTC.

The CDR3 DNA reads as TGTGCCAGCAGCGTCGGGACAGAAAGAGGGCAGCCCCAGCATTTT. Residues: CASSVGTERGQPQHF. V and J are TRBV9 and TRBJ1-5, with TRBD1 matching 7 bases. The CDR3 has 15 residues. Per the germline V gene, CDR1 is SGDLS and CDR2 is YYNGEE. The J segment lost 7 bases and the V segment lost 2 bases, leaving 9 bases of the junction unmatched. The whole variable domain, remainder taken from reference TRBV9 and TRBJ1-5, is DSGVTQTPKHLITATGQRVTLRCSPRSGDLSVYWYQQSLDQGLQFLIQYYNGEERAKGNILERFSAQQFPDLHSELNLSSLELGDSALYFCASSVGTERGQPQHFGDGTRLSIL.

The chain employs TRBV9 and TRBJ2-1, with D maybe TRBD2 (5 bases). The CDR3 contains 14 residues. V lost 2 bases and J 4 bases, leaving 10 bases between the germline ends. CDR1 is SGDLS and CDR2 is YYNGEE in the germline V gene. CDR3 DNA sequence: TGTGCCAGCAGCGTGGGCGGGCTATACAATGAGCAGTTCTTC. Amino acids: CASSVGGLYNEQFF.

This clone was detected once. This chain uses TRBV7-9 with TRBJ2-1; D is unclear. V was shortened by 5 bases and J by 5 bases, with 16 bases between the two germline ends. The CDR3 extends over 15 amino acids. The germline gives CDR1 SEHNR, CDR2 FQNEAQ (reference sequence). The chain's CDR3 is CASSLYGLWNNEQFF. The CDR3 DNA follows: TGTGCCAGCAGCCTATACGGGTTGTGGAACAATGAGCAGTTCTTC.

This clone appeared once. CDR3 loop: CSVSGTAPEAFF. The CDR3 DNA is TGCAGCGTTTCCGGGACAGCTCCTGAAGCTTTCTTT. V is TRBV29-1 and J is TRBJ1-1, with 7 positions matching TRBD1. This CDR3 is built from 12 residues. Germline trimming cut 5 bases from V and 6 bases from J; bases unmatched to any gene: 6. From germline, CDR1 is SQVTM and CDR2 ANQGSEA. The variable domain in full, completed from reference TRBV29-1 and TRBJ1-1, reads SAVISQKPSRDICQRGTSLTIQCQVDSQVTMMFWYRQQPGQSLTLIATANQGSEATYESGFVIDKFPISRPNLTFSTLTVSNMSPEDSSIYLCSVSGTAPEAFFGQGTRLTVV.

The J gene is TRBJ1-4, the V gene TRBV7-9, with 7 bases lining up with TRBD1. There are 14 residues in the CDR3. CDR1 is SEHNR and CDR2 is FQNEAQ in the germline V gene (reference sequence). J gave up 4 bases and V 5 bases, and 4 bases lay outside the gene matches. The CDR3 loop is CASSLGQVNEKLFF. CDR3 sequence (DNA): TGTGCCAGCAGCCTCGGACAGGTTAATGAAAAACTGTTTTTT.

CDR3 amino acids: CASSQQGTEAFF. The CDR3, as DNA: TGTGCCAGCAGCCAACAGGGCACTGAAGCTTTCTTT. The chain joins TRBV4-2 to TRBJ1-1; possible D gene TRBD1, 5 bases. The CDR3 runs to 12 residues. In germline, CDR1 is LGHNA, CDR2 YNFKEQ. The germline V and J ends were trimmed by 2 bases and 4 bases, with 5 bases remaining between them.

The chain is built from TRBV2 and TRBJ2-3; weak D call: TRBD2 (5 bases). The CDR3 has 13 amino acids. Germline CDR1 SNHLY, CDR2 FYNNEI. V was clipped by 11 bases and J by 0 bases, with 12 bases between them. CDR3 in amino acids: CAAQRTSTDTQYF. CDR3 bases: TGTGCCGCACAGCGGACTAGCACAGATACGCAGTATTTT. The whole variable domain, filled in from reference TRBV2 and TRBJ2-3, reads EPEVTQTPSHQVTQMGQEVILRCVPISNHLYFYWYRQILGQKVEFLVSFYNNEISEKSEIFDDQFSVERPDGSNFTLKIRSTKLEDSAMYFCAAQRTSTDTQYFGPGTRLTVL.

The V and J genes are TRBV5-1 and TRBJ1-1, with unresolved D. The CDR3 has 15 residues. Germline V CDR1 and CDR2: SGHRS, YFSETQ. V was cut by 0 bases and J by 3 bases, with 12 bases left in between. The CDR3 spells CASSLDTALYTEAFF. As DNA, the CDR3 is TGCGCCAGCAGCTTGGATACAGCACTTTACACTGAAGCTTTCTTT. The full variable domain, rest sourced from reference TRBV5-1 and TRBJ1-1, is KAGVTQTPRYLIKTRGQQVTLSCSPISGHRSVSWYQQTPGQGLQFLFEYFSETQRNKGNFPGRFSGRQFSNSRSEMNVSTLELGDSALYLCASSLDTALYTEAFFGQGTRLTVV.

The chain uses TRBV7-3 and TRBJ1-1; 8 nucleotides line up with TRBD1. CDR1 and CDR2 from the germline V gene are SGHTA and FQGTGA. The CDR3 contains 14 residues. V was pared by 4 bases and J by 4 bases, with 5 bases of the junction left unmatched. The CDR3 DNA reads TGTGCCAGCAGCTCCAGGGGGCGAGGCACTGAAGCTTTCTTT. Translating it yields CASSSRGRGTEAFF.

The chain recombines TRBV4-1 with TRBJ2-1; D may be TRBD1 (5 bases). The CDR3 has 13 amino acids. From germline, CDR1 is MGHRA and CDR2 YSYEKL. Trimming shortened V by 1 base and J by 16 bases, and 17 bases separated the two germline ends. CDR3 bases: TGCGCCAGCAGCCAAGTGGTAGACAGTAGCAAATTCTTC. It yields the protein CASSQVVDSSKFF.

The V call is TRBV5-1, the J call TRBJ2-7; weak D call: TRBD2 (6 bases). Germline loops: CDR1 SGHRS, CDR2 YFSETQ. This CDR3 comprises 14 residues. V lost 7 bases to trimming and J lost 2 bases, with 16 bases between them. CDR3 sequence: CASGEGGEPYEQYF. Here the CDR3 DNA reads TGCGCCAGCGGAGAAGGCGGGGAGCCCTACGAGCAGTACTTC.

The sample holds a few counts of this clone. The chain uses TRBV18 and TRBJ1-4; D is unclear. The CDR3 is 14 amino acids. V shed 1 base and J shed 7 bases, with 10 bases lying between them. Germline V gene data show CDR1 as KGHSH and CDR2 as LQKENI. The CDR3 reads CASSPQRRIEKLFF. CDR3 coding DNA: TGTGCCAGCTCACCACAGAGGAGGATTGAAAAACTGTTTTTT.